The 18 T cell receptor beta chains listed next were all sequenced from one sample in a study of beta chain features in type 1 diabetes. These receptors have no identified antigens. Every bit of the isolated RNA underwent reverse transcription, so sequencing read expressed TCRB transcripts. Clones were read by immunoSEQ multiplex PCR, and TCRdb kept only the in-frame ones, dropping some. The sample shows 200,000 to 250,000 clones, about 15% of them seen only once. Study results and caveats: Significant though moderate, a shortening of TCRB CDR3s appeared in all four CD4+ subsets of Type 1 diabetes patients.

The sequencing sample was made of naive CD4+ T cells from blood. These receptors all come from a man between 25 and 39 years old with type 1 diabetes.

This clone was seen more than once but under ten times. V is TRBV5-1 and J is TRBJ2-7, with 11 bases that match TRBD2. V trimming: 4 bases; J trimming: 3 bases; junction bases outside the gene matches: 9. The CDR3 totals 16 residues. The germline V gene encodes CDR1 SGHRS and CDR2 YFSETQ. Here the CDR3 DNA reads TGCGCCAGCAGCGCAATACCGGGACTAGCGGACTACGAGCAGTACTTC. Translating gives CASSAIPGLADYEQYF.

This clone was counted between two and nine times. V and J are TRBV7-2 and TRBJ2-1, with 7 bases matching TRBD2. Looked up from germline, CDR1 is SGHTA and CDR2 is FQGNSA. The CDR3 has 15 amino acids. The V gene end was trimmed by 5 bases and the J gene end by 3 bases; junction bases not matched to a gene: 7. The CDR3 reads CASSPVAGLYNEQFF. CDR3 sequence (DNA): TGTGCCAGCAGCCCAGTAGCGGGCCTCTACAATGAGCAGTTCTTC.

This chain connects TRBV2 to TRBJ2-7; 11 bases match TRBD2. The CDR3 spans 14 residues. After removal of 5 bases from V and 4 bases from J, the junction contained 4 bases not matched to a gene. Germline loops: CDR1 SNHLY, CDR2 FYNNEI. CDR3 DNA: TGTGCCAGCAGTTTAGCGGGAGGGCCGTACGAGCAGTACTTC. Protein product: CASSLAGGPYEQYF.

The V and J genes are TRBV19 and TRBJ2-7, with 7 bases fitting TRBD1. This CDR3 has 14 residues. The germline CDR1 and CDR2 sequences are LNHDA and SQIVND (reference sequence). The J segment lost 2 bases and the V segment lost 4 bases, leaving 5 bases of the junction unmatched. CDR3 coding DNA: TGTGCCAGTAGTACCCCGGGGACAGCCTACGAGCAGTACTTC. Translated, it gives CASSTPGTAYEQYF. Filled out from reference TRBV19 and TRBJ2-7, the complete variable domain reads DGGITQSPKYLFRKEGQNVTLSCEQNLNHDAMYWYRQDPGQGLRLIYYSQIVNDFQKGDIAEGYSVSREKKESFPLTVTSAQKNPTAFYLCASSTPGTAYEQYFGPGTRLTVT.

This rearrangement joins TRBV7-9 to TRBJ1-1; D is undetermined. The germline CDR1 and CDR2 sequences are SEHNR and FQNEAQ (reference sequence). The CDR3 loop spans 13 amino acids. Trimming removed 3 bases at V and 3 bases at J, with 8 bases between. The CDR3 DNA is TGTGCCAGCAGCTTCGGCGGAGACACTGAAGCTTTCTTT. Its translation: CASSFGGDTEAFF.

The V gene is TRBV11-2, the J gene TRBJ2-7; possible D gene TRBD2, 5 bases. Germline CDR1 reads SGHAT; CDR2 reads FQNNGV. V gave up 5 bases and J gave up 7 bases, with 15 bases separating them. The CDR3 length is 13 residues. CDR3 amino acids: CASSHSGPGEQYF. The CDR3 bases are TGTGCCAGCAGCCATTCGGGCCCGGGGGAGCAGTACTTC.

The chain couples TRBV19 to TRBJ1-5, with D tentatively TRBD1 (5 bases). V lost 4 bases and J 3 bases, leaving 10 bases between the germline ends. CDR1 and CDR2 (germline): LNHDA, SQIVND (reference sequence). CDR3 length: 14 residues. Here the CDR3 DNA reads TGTGCCAGTAGTACAGGGTCCCCCAATCAGCCCCAGCATTTT. Translating it yields CASSTGSPNQPQHF.

This clone was detected only a few times. J is TRBJ2-5 and V is TRBV9; D unresolved. Germline CDR1 is SGDLS and CDR2 is YYNGEE. The V end was cut by 1 base, the J end by 2 bases, with 6 bases between. The CDR3 runs 13 residues. CDR3 bases: TGTGCCAGCAGCGTATCCAGACAAGAGACCCAGTACTTC. It is translated as CASSVSRQETQYF.

V and J are TRBV18 and TRBJ1-1; 10 bases line up with TRBD1. This CDR3 spans 14 amino acids. Unmatched junction bases numbered 4, after V lost 5 bases and J lost 4 bases. Germline-derived CDR1 and CDR2 are KGHSH and LQKENI. CDR3: CASSTGQGITEAFF. Here the CDR3 DNA reads TGTGCCAGCTCAACGGGACAGGGGATCACTGAAGCTTTCTTT. Full variable domain (rest looked up from reference TRBV18 and TRBJ1-1): NAGVMQNPRHLVRRRGQEARLRCSPMKGHSHVYWYRQLPEEGLKFMVYLQKENIIDESGMPKERFSAEFPKEGPSILRIQQVVRGDSAAYFCASSTGQGITEAFFGQGTRLTVV.

Turning to this clone: An end of the junction differs from the germline gene, which may be a read error. The rearrangement uses TRBV29-1 and TRBJ1-2; the match to TRBD1 covers 7 bases. The CDR3 sequence is 12 residues long. From germline, CDR1 is SQVTM and CDR2 ANQGSEA. CDR3 sequence reads: CSVDSSNTGVAF. The CDR3 DNA is TGCAGCGTTGATTCAAGTAACACAGGGGTCGCCTTC.

This chain connects TRBV29-1 to TRBJ1-1; D might be TRBD1 (5 bases). V lost 7 bases and J 3 bases, leaving 9 bases between the germline ends. The CDR3 length is 11 residues. Germline V gives CDR1 SQVTM, CDR2 ANQGSEA. This CDR3 reads CSAAGYTEAFF. The DNA of the CDR3 is TGCAGCGCCGCAGGGTACACTGAAGCTTTCTTT.

The chain employs TRBV30 and TRBJ2-3; D gene unclear. The CDR3 spans 12 residues. Trimming pared 2 bases from V and 5 bases from J, leaving 8 bases between. The germline V gene encodes CDR1 GTSNPN and CDR2 SVGIG (reference sequence). Here the CDR3 reads CAWSLTGDTQYF. The CDR3 DNA reads TGTGCCTGGAGTTTGACGGGAGATACGCAGTATTTT. Full variable domain (rest looked up from reference TRBV30 and TRBJ2-3): SQTIHQWPATLVQPVGSPLSLECTVEGTSNPNLYWYRQAAGRGLQLLFYSVGIGQISSEVPQNLSASRPQDRQFILSSKKLLLSDSGFYLCAWSLTGDTQYFGPGTRLTVL.

The chain recombines TRBV7-2 with TRBJ2-7, with D possibly matching TRBD1 (6 bases). The V end lost 4 bases, the J end lost 6 bases, and 10 bases lay between the germline ends. CDR1 and CDR2 from the germline V gene are SGHTA and FQGNSA. The CDR3 totals 12 residues. This CDR3 reads CASSSQGFEQYF. In nucleotides, the CDR3 is TGTGCCAGCAGCTCCCAGGGGTTCGAGCAGTACTTC.

This clone was detected only a few times. The chain links TRBV27 to TRBJ2-2, with D possibly TRBD1 on 5 matching bases. This CDR3 spans 15 amino acids. The V and J ends lost 7 bases and 7 bases respectively, with 19 bases between them. Germline V gives CDR1 MNHEY, CDR2 SMNVEV (reference sequence). The CDR3 spells CASTADQGWNGELFF. CDR3 DNA sequence: TGTGCCAGCACCGCCGATCAGGGATGGAACGGGGAGCTGTTTTTT.

This clone has only a few counts. The rearrangement links TRBV5-1 to TRBJ1-1; 7 bases line up with TRBD1. The germline V gene encodes CDR1 SGHRS and CDR2 YFSETQ. V was clipped by 4 bases and J by 5 bases; unmatched bases: 8. The CDR3 covers 14 residues. CDR3 in amino acids: CASSKGTVGTEAFF. As DNA, the CDR3 is TGCGCCAGCAGCAAGGGGACAGTTGGAACTGAAGCTTTCTTT.

This clone occurred a few times. V gene TRBV25-1 combines with J gene TRBJ1-6; D not resolved. The ends were cut back, 1 base at V and 6 bases at J, with 7 bases in the middle. Germline V gives CDR1 MGHDK, CDR2 SYGVNS. There are 14 residues in the CDR3. The chain's CDR3 is CASSELASNSPLHF. Written as DNA, the CDR3 is TGTGCCAGCAGTGAATTAGCCAGTAATTCACCCCTCCACTTT.

Only a few counts were recorded for this clone. The rearrangement joins TRBV30 to TRBJ1-1, with D hard to call. The CDR3 runs 11 residues. Trimming left V 4 bases short and J 4 bases short, with 7 bases between. Per the germline V gene, CDR1 is GTSNPN and CDR2 is SVGIG (reference sequence). The CDR3 region is CAWTISTEAFF. Here the CDR3 DNA reads TGTGCCTGGACGATCAGCACTGAAGCTTTCTTT.

J is TRBJ2-1 and V is TRBV6-1; TRBD2 is a possible D gene (5 bases). The CDR3 consists of 12 residues. V was clipped by 8 bases and J by 10 bases, with 15 bases between them. The germline CDR1 and CDR2 sequences are MNHNS and SASEGT. The DNA for the CDR3 is TGTGCCAGCGGCTCACTAGAATGGGAGCAGTTCTTC. Translating it yields CASGSLEWEQFF.